Listed below are T cell receptor beta chains from one sample, sequenced in a study of OX40 agonist ivuxolimab in advanced cancers. Repertoires were generated with immunoSEQ multiplex PCR, while TCRdb's copy carries only in-frame clones and drops some. The sample has about 58,000 clones, roughly nine tenths seen once; the top ten hold roughly 12%. The input for sequencing was CD4+ or CD8+ T cells sorted from blood, taken in a trial of the OX40 agonist ivuxolimab. The receptors shown here come from an adult with an advanced solid tumor such as melanoma, head and neck, liver or kidney cancer. CDR3s include the opening cysteine and the closing phenylalanine or tryptophan. D genes are given only for firm matches. Only some rows state a clone size, as once, few, many or a class for expanded clones.

>TRBV11-2|NA|TRBJ2-7|TRBD1
CASSISGTGLYEQYF
TGTGCCAGCAGCATCTCCGGGACAGGGTTATACGAGCAGTACTTC
>TRBV4-3|NA|TRBJ2-3|TRBD2
CASSQDSSGRMVDTQYF
TGCGCCAGCAGCCAAGATAGCAGCGGGAGGATGGTAGATACGCAGTATTTT
>TRBV7-9|NA|TRBJ2-1|NA
CASSQVANEQFF
TGTGCCAGCAGCCAAGTAGCAAATGAGCAGTTCTTC
>TRBV27|NA|TRBJ1-1|TRBD1
CASAPYRGGTEAFF
TGTGCCAGCGCCCCCTACAGGGGGGGCACTGAAGCTTTCTTT
>TRBV7-9|NA|TRBJ1-1|NA
CASSLEEGPTEAFF
TGTGCCAGCAGCCTCGAAGAAGGTCCCACTGAAGCTTTCTTT
>TRBV5-6|NA|TRBJ2-7|NA
CASSWGAGTDPYEQYF
TGTGCCAGCAGCTGGGGAGCCGGGACGGATCCCTACGAGCAGTACTTC
>TRBV4-2|NA|TRBJ2-1|TRBD2
CASSQDHTGGSYNEQFF
TGTGCCAGCAGCCAAGATCATACGGGAGGGTCCTACAATGAGCAGTTCTTC
>TRBV5-6|NA|TRBJ2-5|NA
CASSMGGAQETQYF
TGTGCCAGCAGTATGGGGGGGGCGCAAGAGACCCAGTACTTC
>TRBV19|NA|TRBJ1-4|TRBD1
CASKQGAGEKLFF
TGTGCCAGCAAACAGGGGGCAGGCGAAAAACTGTTTTTT
>TRBV7-9|once|TRBJ2-1|TRBD2
CASSLHSGRDGEQFF
TGTGCCAGCAGCTTGCATAGCGGGAGGGATGGTGAGCAGTTCTTC
>TRBV9|NA|TRBJ2-2|NA
CASSDGPGELFF
TGTGCCAGCAGCGACGGGCCCGGGGAGCTGTTTTTT
>TRBV9|NA|TRBJ2-2|TRBD2
CASSVRGGGNTGELFF
TGTGCCAGCAGCGTACGAGGCGGGGGAAACACCGGGGAGCTGTTTTTT
>TRBV29-1|NA|TRBJ2-1|NA
CSVEGGPSSYNEQFF
TGCAGCGTTGAAGGGGGGCCGAGCTCCTACAATGAGCAGTTCTTC
>TRBV7-8|NA|TRBJ1-5|NA
CASSSFDPSNQPQHF
TGTGCCAGCAGCTCCTTTGACCCTAGCAATCAGCCCCAGCATTTT
>TRBV4-3|NA|TRBJ2-3|NA
CASSQRGDTQYF
TGCGCCAGCAGCCAACGGGGGGATACGCAGTATTTT
>TRBV4-1|NA|TRBJ1-1|NA
CASSQVWPENTEAFF
TGCGCCAGCAGCCAAGTATGGCCGGAAAACACTGAAGCTTTCTTT
>TRBV28|NA|TRBJ2-5|NA
CASRAWKRGETQYF
TGTGCCAGCAGAGCCTGGAAGCGCGGGGAGACCCAGTACTTC
>TRBV7-8|NA|TRBJ1-5|NA
CASSLAGSNQPQHF
TGTGCCAGCAGCTTAGCGGGTAGCAATCAGCCCCAGCATTTT
>TRBV6-5|NA|TRBJ1-2|NA
CASSPLPPGPYGYTF
TGTGCCAGCAGCCCCTTACCCCCCGGGCCCTATGGCTACACCTTC
>TRBV4-3|NA|TRBJ2-1|NA
CASSQDRGGSYNEQFF
TGCGCCAGCAGCCAAGATCGGGGCGGGTCTTACAATGAGCAGTTCTTC
>TRBV7-9|NA|TRBJ2-3|NA
CASSYLPGTVADTQYF
TGTGCCAGCAGCTATTTACCAGGTACTGTCGCAGATACGCAGTATTTT
>TRBV4-1|NA|TRBJ1-5|NA
CASSQGVNQPQHF
TGCGCCAGCAGCCAAGGGGTGAATCAGCCCCAGCATTTT
>TRBV7-9|NA|TRBJ1-1|NA
CASFPGGGEAFF
TGTGCCAGCTTCCCCGGGGGGGGTGAAGCTTTCTTT
>TRBV11-2|NA|TRBJ1-3|NA
CASSLVIGGNTIYF
TGTGCCAGCAGTCTCGTGATAGGTGGAAACACCATATATTTT
>TRBV9|NA|TRBJ1-1|NA
CASSPRQSFMNTEAFF
TGTGCCAGCAGCCCACGACAGAGTTTCATGAACACTGAAGCTTTCTTT
>TRBV2|NA|TRBJ2-4|NA
CASSEGQSDIQYF
TGTGCCAGCAGTGAAGGGCAATCGGACATTCAGTACTTC
>TRBV19|NA|TRBJ1-5|NA
CASSIQASANQPQHF
TGTGCCAGTAGTATACAGGCATCCGCTAATCAGCCCCAGCATTTT
>TRBV27|NA|TRBJ2-7|NA
CASRQVGLYEQYF
TGTGCCAGCAGACAAGTTGGTCTCTACGAGCAGTACTTC
>TRBV21-1|NA|TRBJ1-1|NA
CASSPRRRATFEAFF
TGTGCCAGCAGCCCAAGGCGCAGGGCCACCTTTGAAGCTTTCTTT
>TRBV28|NA|TRBJ2-2|NA
CASTLGQASKNTGELFF
TGTGCCAGCACCCTTGGCCAGGCTAGCAAAAACACCGGGGAGCTGTTTTTT
>TRBV4-2|NA|TRBJ2-1|TRBD2
CASSPQISSGSGNEQFF
TGTGCCAGCAGCCCCCAGATCTCTAGCGGGAGTGGCAATGAGCAGTTCTTC
>TRBV7-3|NA|TRBJ2-1|NA
CASSSLGVGSYNEQFF
TGTGCCAGCAGCTCCCTAGGCGTCGGATCCTACAATGAGCAGTTCTTC
>TRBV4-1|NA|TRBJ1-3|NA
CASSQALGFGSGNTIYF
TGCGCCAGCAGCCAAGCGTTAGGGTTTGGATCTGGAAACACCATATATTTT
>TRBV7-9|NA|TRBJ1-2|NA
CASSLADLYGYTF
TGTGCCAGCAGCTTAGCAGACCTATATGGCTACACCTTC
>TRBV28|once|TRBJ2-5|NA
CASSSITRGYQYF
TGTGCCAGCAGTTCCATAACTCGAGGGTACCAGTACTTC
>TRBV2|NA|TRBJ2-2|TRBD2
CASSSPAGGPRAGELFF
TGTGCCAGCAGTTCGCCCGCGGGAGGGCCCCGGGCCGGGGAGCTGTTTTTT
>TRBV28|NA|TRBJ2-5|NA
CASSLRSGAQETQYF
TGTGCCAGCAGTTTACGATCAGGGGCTCAGGAGACCCAGTACTTC
>TRBV11-3|NA|TRBJ2-1|NA
CASSPTGWTADEQFF
TGTGCCAGCAGCCCGACCGGTTGGACTGCGGATGAGCAGTTCTTC
>TRBV27|NA|TRBJ1-5|NA
CASRPGAGSQPQHF
TGTGCCAGCCGACCAGGGGCGGGGAGCCAGCCCCAGCATTTT
>TRBV19|NA|TRBJ2-2|NA
CASTPAQNTGELFF
TGTGCCAGTACCCCAGCCCAGAACACCGGGGAGCTGTTTTTT
>TRBV28|NA|TRBJ2-3|TRBD2
CASTAGAVSTDTQYF
TGTGCCAGCACAGCGGGAGCCGTTAGCACAGATACGCAGTATTTT
>TRBV11-2|NA|TRBJ2-2|TRBD2
CASTELATGELFF
TGTGCCAGCACCGAACTAGCGACCGGGGAGCTGTTTTTT
>TRBV30|NA|TRBJ2-6|NA
CAWSEGGSGANVLTF
TGTGCCTGGAGTGAAGGGGGCTCTGGGGCCAACGTCCTGACTTTC
>TRBV5-1|few|TRBJ1-1|NA
CASSFSVHTEAFF
TGCGCCAGCAGCTTCTCGGTGCACACTGAAGCTTTCTTT
>TRBV19|NA|TRBJ2-5|NA
CASREVNTFQETQYF
TGTGCCAGTAGGGAAGTGAATACGTTTCAAGAGACCCAGTACTTC
>TRBV5-1|NA|TRBJ2-7|TRBD2
CASSLISGLAGREQYF
TGCGCCAGCAGTTTGATTTCGGGACTAGCGGGTCGTGAGCAGTACTTC
>TRBV19|NA|TRBJ1-5|NA
CASTHRAERNQPQHF
TGTGCCAGTACGCACAGGGCAGAGCGCAATCAGCCCCAGCATTTT
>TRBV19|few|TRBJ1-2|TRBD1
CASSIQGQPYGYTF
TGTGCCAGTAGTATACAGGGACAGCCCTATGGCTACACCTTC
>TRBV15|NA|TRBJ2-3|TRBD1
CATSPGGQGASDTQYF
TGTGCCACCTCCCCGGGGGGACAGGGGGCTTCAGATACGCAGTATTTT
>TRBV7-9|NA|TRBJ1-5|NA
CASSLGSDQPQHF
TGTGCCAGCAGCTTAGGATCAGATCAGCCCCAGCATTTT
>TRBV4-3|NA|TRBJ2-1|TRBD1
CASSQEIPGQYFF
TGCGCCAGCAGCCAAGAAATCCCGGGACAGTACTTCTTC
>TRBV15|NA|TRBJ2-7|TRBD1
CATSRERTGRDEQYF
TGTGCCACCAGCAGGGAACGGACAGGGCGCGACGAGCAGTACTTC
>TRBV6-1|once|TRBJ2-7|TRBD2
CASSELAGVQEQYF
TGTGCCAGCAGTGAACTAGCGGGAGTCCAAGAGCAGTACTTC
>TRBV9|NA|TRBJ2-1|TRBD2
CASSTDGLAGVDEQFF
TGTGCCAGCAGCACCGACGGACTAGCGGGAGTTGATGAGCAGTTCTTC